The 21 T cell receptor beta chains below come from one sample, sequenced in a study of blood T cell repertoires in COVID-19. The data were produced by immunoSEQ multiplex PCR, yet TCRdb's version contains in-frame clones alone and is incomplete. Of about 160,000 clones listed, around nine tenths are singletons. The sequencing input was peripheral blood. These receptors were obtained from a woman in her seventies with COVID-19, enrolled during active disease.

This chain uses TRBV7-3 with TRBJ2-2; the match to TRBD2 covers 10 bases. Per germline, CDR1 SGHTA and CDR2 FQGTGA. This CDR3 comprises 16 residues. The J segment lost 8 bases and the V segment lost 5 bases, leaving 11 bases of the junction unmatched. As DNA, the CDR3 is TGTGCCAGCAGCGCGGGACTAGCGCCCGGACTGGGGGAGCTGTTTTTT. Translation gives CASSAGLAPGLGELFF.

This clone was picked up one time. V and J are TRBV7-2 and TRBJ1-2, with D possibly matching TRBD1 (6 bases). This CDR3 contains 14 residues. V lost 6 bases, J lost 7 bases, and 18 bases lay in between. Per the germline V gene, CDR1 is SGHTA and CDR2 is FQGNSA. CDR3 DNA sequence: TGTGCCAGCAGACTTTCGCAGGGGATAGTTGGCTACACCTTC. It encodes CASRLSQGIVGYTF.

The chain uses TRBV15 and TRBJ2-1, with 8 bases matching TRBD1. Germline CDR1 LNHNV, CDR2 YYDKDF (reference sequence). The CDR3 runs to 14 residues. V dropped 3 bases and J dropped 8; count of bases not matched to a gene: 6. CDR3 in DNA: TGTGCCACCAGCAGGGACAGGGTTACGGATGAGCAGTTCTTC. Translation gives CATSRDRVTDEQFF.

The gene calls are TRBV6-5 and TRBJ2-2; the match to TRBD1 covers 9 bases. The CDR3 is 15 amino acids. Germline CDR1 is MNHEY and CDR2 is SVGAGI. V trimming: 6 bases; J trimming: 5 bases; junction bases outside the gene matches: 7. The CDR3 region has the DNA TGTGCCAGCAGCGTTACAGGGGGCATAACCGGGGAGCTGTTTTTT. This translates into CASSVTGGITGELFF.

The chain uses TRBV10-3 and TRBJ1-5, with 8 nucleotides matching TRBD1. Germline loops: CDR1 ENHRY, CDR2 SYGVKD. This CDR3 contains 15 residues. After removal of 3 bases from V and 5 bases from J, the junction contained 6 bases not matched to a gene. CDR3 sequence (DNA): TGTGCCATCAGTGATACAGGGGGGATGGATCAGCCCCAGCATTTT. Amino acid sequence: CAISDTGGMDQPQHF.

The rearrangement uses TRBV6-2 or TRBV6-3 and TRBJ1-5, with 11 nucleotides matching TRBD1. Per the germline V gene, CDR1 is MNHEY and CDR2 is SVGEGT. The CDR3 spans 16 residues. V shed 6 bases, J shed 1 base, and the junction held 5 bases outside the gene matches. CDR3 in amino acids: CASSRGQGASNQPQHF. CDR3 in DNA: TGTGCCAGCAGCCGAGGACAGGGGGCGAGCAATCAGCCCCAGCATTTT.

V is TRBV5-1 and J is TRBJ1-6; 7 nucleotides agree with TRBD1. Germline V lookup: CDR1 SGHRS, CDR2 YFSETQ. Trimming at V came to 4 bases and at J to 10 bases, leaving 17 bases not matched to a gene. The CDR3 contains 17 residues. The CDR3, as DNA: TGCGCCAGCAGCCCAACCCCTCCGGGACAGATCGAATCACCCCTCCACTTT. Its protein product is CASSPTPPGQIESPLHF.

V is TRBV28 and J is TRBJ2-1; 12 bases fit TRBD2. The germline CDR1 and CDR2 sequences are MDHEN and SYDVKM. The CDR3 loop spans 15 amino acids. With 5 bases clipped from V and 7 bases from J, the junction kept 6 bases outside the gene matches. The CDR3 protein is CASSPTSGGPNEQFF. The CDR3 DNA is TGTGCCAGCAGTCCCACTAGCGGGGGGCCGAATGAGCAGTTCTTC.

The V and J genes are TRBV5-1 and TRBJ2-7; TRBD1 matches 8 bases. V shed 5 bases, J shed 0 bases, and the junction held 7 bases outside the gene matches. The CDR3 is 15 amino acids. Germline V gene sequence: CDR1 SGHRS, CDR2 YFSETQ. CDR3 amino acids: CASSFRGPSSYEQYF. CDR3 nucleotide sequence: TGCGCCAGCAGTTTCAGGGGGCCCAGCTCCTACGAGCAGTACTTC.

V and J are TRBV4-1 and TRBJ1-2; D might be TRBD1 (6 bases). With 2 bases removed from V and 4 bases from J, the gap between germline ends came to 14 bases. CDR1 is MGHRA and CDR2 is YSYEKL in the germline V gene. The CDR3 totals 15 residues. Here the CDR3 DNA reads TGCGCCAGCAGCCAACCGACGGGACAAACCTATGGCTACACCTTC. It codes for CASSQPTGQTYGYTF.

The chain joins TRBV5-6 to TRBJ1-2; 8 bases map to TRBD1. In germline, CDR1 is SGHDT, CDR2 YYEEEE. With V trimmed by 4 bases and J by 11 bases, 16 bases remained unmatched. The CDR3 runs to 15 residues. CDR3 sequence (DNA): TGTGCCAGCAGCGGGAAACGACCGGGACAGGTTCATTACACCTTC. Translating it yields CASSGKRPGQVHYTF.

This clone was counted only a few times. The chain is built from TRBV2 and TRBJ1-1; possibly TRBD1 for D (6 bases). Germline assignment: CDR1 SNHLY and CDR2 FYNNEI. V dropped 4 bases and J dropped 1 base, with 7 bases sitting between them. The CDR3 sequence is 13 residues long. For the CDR3, the DNA is TGTGCCAGCAGTGGGGACACGAACACTGAAGCTTTCTTT. This codes for CASSGDTNTEAFF. Filled out from reference TRBV2 and TRBJ1-1, the complete variable domain reads EPEVTQTPSHQVTQMGQEVILRCVPISNHLYFYWYRQILGQKVEFLVSFYNNEISEKSEIFDDQFSVERPDGSNFTLKIRSTKLEDSAMYFCASSGDTNTEAFFGQGTRLTVV.

This chain uses TRBV2 with TRBJ1-1; weak D call: TRBD1 (6 bases). The V end was cut by 6 bases, the J end by 3 bases, with 11 bases between. There are 13 residues in the CDR3. The germline CDR1 and CDR2 sequences are SNHLY and FYNNEI. The DNA for the CDR3 is TGTGCCAGCAGGGGACAACTTTACACTGAAGCTTTCTTT. Amino acid sequence: CASRGQLYTEAFF.

J is TRBJ1-2 and V is TRBV15; 7 bases fit TRBD1. V dropped 0 bases and J dropped 11; count of bases not matched to a gene: 6. The CDR3 is 13 amino acids. Germline V gene data show CDR1 as LNHNV and CDR2 as YYDKDF (reference sequence). The CDR3 spells CATSRDGQDQYTF. CDR3 coding DNA: TGTGCCACCAGCAGAGATGGACAGGATCAGTACACCTTC.

The chain has TRBV10-3 and TRBJ1-2, with 9 positions matching TRBD1. The CDR3 contains 15 residues. Germline loops: CDR1 ENHRY, CDR2 SYGVKD. Trimming cost V 5 bases and J 3 bases; bases outside gene matches: 7. The CDR3 spells CAISQKTGGYYGYTF. CDR3 DNA sequence: TGTGCCATCAGTCAGAAGACAGGGGGGTACTATGGCTACACCTTC.

The V call is TRBV2, the J call TRBJ1-6; 9 nucleotides align to TRBD1. Germline values: CDR1 SNHLY, CDR2 FYNNEI. The CDR3 contains 17 residues. V lost 8 bases, J lost 7 bases, and 15 bases stayed unmatched. CDR3 DNA: TGTGCCAGCGGGGGGACAGGGAGAACCCAATGGAATTCACCCCTCCACTTT. Its protein product is CASGGTGRTQWNSPLHF.

The V gene is TRBV4-1, the J gene TRBJ1-2; TRBD1 aligns across 7 bases. Germline CDR1 MGHRA, CDR2 YSYEKL. The CDR3 length is 16 residues. The junction had 9 bases not matched to a gene; V was cut back by 4 bases and J by 1 base. CDR3 DNA: TGCGCCAGCAGCCCACGACAGGGCACCCTTAACTATGGCTACACCTTC. Amino acid sequence: CASSPRQGTLNYGYTF.

This chain links TRBV10-3 with TRBJ1-1; 7 bases line up with TRBD1. Germline V gene lookup returns CDR1 ENHRY and CDR2 SYGVKD. Trimming took 8 bases from V and 6 from J; bases not matched to a gene: 3. This CDR3 has 11 amino acids. Here the CDR3 reads CAIGQGAEAFF. In nucleotides, the CDR3 is TGTGCCATCGGGCAGGGGGCTGAAGCTTTCTTT.

This clone was detected once. This chain links TRBV5-4 with TRBJ1-4; TRBD1 aligns across 7 bases. The CDR3 length is 15 residues. CDR1 is SGHNT, CDR2 YYREEE, per germline (reference sequence). Unmatched junction bases numbered 9, after V lost 4 bases and J lost 6 bases. The CDR3 nucleotides are TGTGCCAGCAGCGTAGGGGGCTCAACGGATGAAAAACTGTTTTTT. Translating it yields CASSVGGSTDEKLFF.

Only one count was recorded for this clone. The chain's CDR3 is CASSVSGTSGWSSYEQYF. The CDR3 DNA follows: TGTGCCAGCAGCGTTTCCGGGACTAGCGGGTGGAGCTCCTACGAGCAGTACTTC. The gene calls are TRBV7-2 and TRBJ2-7, with 12 bases lining up with TRBD2. CDR1 SGHTA and CDR2 FQGNSA come from the germline V gene. V shed 5 bases, J shed 0 bases, and the junction held 11 bases outside the gene matches. The CDR3 consists of 18 residues.

CDR3 nucleotide sequence: TGTGCCAGCTCGACTCGCTGGGGCTATAACACTGAAGCTTTCTTT. Protein: CASSTRWGYNTEAFF. This chain uses TRBV18 with TRBJ1-1; a possible D gene is TRBD1 (5 bases). The germline gives CDR1 KGHSH, CDR2 LQKENI. The V end was cut by 6 bases, the J end by 2 bases, with 16 bases between. The CDR3 covers 15 residues.